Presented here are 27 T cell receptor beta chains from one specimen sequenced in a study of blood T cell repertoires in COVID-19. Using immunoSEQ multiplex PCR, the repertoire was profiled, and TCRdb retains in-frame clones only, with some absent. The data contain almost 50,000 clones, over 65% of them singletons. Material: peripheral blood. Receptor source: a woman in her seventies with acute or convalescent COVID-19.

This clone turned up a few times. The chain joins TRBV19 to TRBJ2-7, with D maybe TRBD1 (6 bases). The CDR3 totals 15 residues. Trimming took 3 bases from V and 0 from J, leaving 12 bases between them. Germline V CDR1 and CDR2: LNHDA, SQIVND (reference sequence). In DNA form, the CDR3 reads TGTGCCAGTAGTATGCTAGGGGGAAGCTCCTACGAGCAGTACTTC. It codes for CASSMLGGSSYEQYF.

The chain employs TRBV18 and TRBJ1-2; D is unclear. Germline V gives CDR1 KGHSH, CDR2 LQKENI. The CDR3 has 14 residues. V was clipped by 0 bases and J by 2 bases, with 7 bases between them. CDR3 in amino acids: CASSPPAGNYGYTF. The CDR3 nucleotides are TGTGCCAGCTCACCACCAGCGGGGAACTATGGCTACACCTTC. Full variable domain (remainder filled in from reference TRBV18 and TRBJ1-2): NAGVMQNPRHLVRRRGQEARLRCSPMKGHSHVYWYRQLPEEGLKFMVYLQKENIIDESGMPKERFSAEFPKEGPSILRIQQVVRGDSAAYFCASSPPAGNYGYTFGSGTRLTVV.

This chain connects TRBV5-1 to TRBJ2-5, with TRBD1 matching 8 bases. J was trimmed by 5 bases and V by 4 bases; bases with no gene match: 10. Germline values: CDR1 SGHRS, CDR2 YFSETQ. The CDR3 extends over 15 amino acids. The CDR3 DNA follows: TGCGCCAGCAGCACCGGACAGGGCGATTGGGAGACCCAGTACTTC. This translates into CASSTGQGDWETQYF.

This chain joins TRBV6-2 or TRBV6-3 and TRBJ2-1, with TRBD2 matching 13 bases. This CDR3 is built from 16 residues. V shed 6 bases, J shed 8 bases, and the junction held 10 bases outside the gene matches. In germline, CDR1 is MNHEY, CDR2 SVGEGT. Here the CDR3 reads CASSPPTSGRPHEQFF. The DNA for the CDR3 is TGTGCCAGCAGCCCACCGACTAGCGGGAGGCCGCATGAGCAGTTCTTC.

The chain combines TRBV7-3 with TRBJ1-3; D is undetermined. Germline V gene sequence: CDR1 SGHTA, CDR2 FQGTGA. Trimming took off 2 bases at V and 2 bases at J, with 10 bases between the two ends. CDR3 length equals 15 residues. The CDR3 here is CASSLRGDPGNTIYF. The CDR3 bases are TGTGCCAGCAGCTTACGGGGAGACCCTGGAAACACCATATATTTT.

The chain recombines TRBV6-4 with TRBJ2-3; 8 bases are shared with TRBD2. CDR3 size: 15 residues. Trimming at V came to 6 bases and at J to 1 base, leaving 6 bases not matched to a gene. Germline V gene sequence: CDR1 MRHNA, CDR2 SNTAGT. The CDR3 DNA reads TGTGCCAGCAGCGCGAGCGGGAGTGGCACAGATACGCAGTATTTT. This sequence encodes CASSASGSGTDTQYF.

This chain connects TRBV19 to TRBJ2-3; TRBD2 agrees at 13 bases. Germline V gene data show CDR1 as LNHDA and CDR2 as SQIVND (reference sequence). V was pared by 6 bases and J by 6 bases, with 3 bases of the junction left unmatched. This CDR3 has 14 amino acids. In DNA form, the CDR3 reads TGTGCCAGTAGACTAGCGGGAGGGCCGGATACGCAGTATTTT. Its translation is CASRLAGGPDTQYF.

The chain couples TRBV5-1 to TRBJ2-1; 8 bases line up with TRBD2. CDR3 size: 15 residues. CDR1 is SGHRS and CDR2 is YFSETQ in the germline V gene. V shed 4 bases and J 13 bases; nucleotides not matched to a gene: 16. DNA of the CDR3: TGCGCCAGCAGCCCGGAGGTAGCGGGAACCTCGGGTCAGTTCTTC. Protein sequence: CASSPEVAGTSGQFF.

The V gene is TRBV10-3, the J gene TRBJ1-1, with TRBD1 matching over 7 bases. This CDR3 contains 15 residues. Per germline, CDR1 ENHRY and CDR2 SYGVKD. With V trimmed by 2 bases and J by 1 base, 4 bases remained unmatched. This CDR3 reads CAISERGQENTEAFF. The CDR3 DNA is TGTGCCATCAGTGAGAGGGGGCAGGAGAACACTGAAGCTTTCTTT.

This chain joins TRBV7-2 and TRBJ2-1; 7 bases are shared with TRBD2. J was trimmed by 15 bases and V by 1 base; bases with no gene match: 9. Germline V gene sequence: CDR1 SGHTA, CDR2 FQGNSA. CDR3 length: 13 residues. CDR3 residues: CASSLGTSISPFF. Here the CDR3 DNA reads TGTGCCAGCAGCTTAGGGACTAGTATTTCCCCGTTCTTC. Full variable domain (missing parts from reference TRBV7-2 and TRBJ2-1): GAGVSQSPSNKVTEKGKDVELRCDPISGHTALYWYRQSLGQGLEFLIYFQGNSAPDKSGLPSDRFSAERTGGSVSTLTIQRTQQEDSAVYLCASSLGTSISPFFGPGTRLTVL.

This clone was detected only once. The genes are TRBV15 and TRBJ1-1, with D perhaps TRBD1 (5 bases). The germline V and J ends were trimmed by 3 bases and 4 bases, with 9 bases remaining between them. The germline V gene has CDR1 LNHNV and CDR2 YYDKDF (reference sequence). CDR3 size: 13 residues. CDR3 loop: CATSSQGGTEAFF. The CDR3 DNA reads TGTGCCACCAGCAGCCAGGGAGGCACTGAAGCTTTCTTT.

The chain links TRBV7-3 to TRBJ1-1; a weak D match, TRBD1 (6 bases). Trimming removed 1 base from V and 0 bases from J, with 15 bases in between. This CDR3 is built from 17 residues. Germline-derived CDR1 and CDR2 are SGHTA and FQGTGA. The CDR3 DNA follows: TGTGCCAGCAGCTTAAATCCGACAGGTCGTATGAACACTGAAGCTTTCTTT. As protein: CASSLNPTGRMNTEAFF.

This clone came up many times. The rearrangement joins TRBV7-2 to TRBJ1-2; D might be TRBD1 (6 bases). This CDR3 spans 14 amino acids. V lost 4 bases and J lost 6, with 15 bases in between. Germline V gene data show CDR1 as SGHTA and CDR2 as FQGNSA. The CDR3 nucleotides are TGTGCCAGCAGCTACCCACAGGGATTAAATGGCTACACCTTC. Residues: CASSYPQGLNGYTF.

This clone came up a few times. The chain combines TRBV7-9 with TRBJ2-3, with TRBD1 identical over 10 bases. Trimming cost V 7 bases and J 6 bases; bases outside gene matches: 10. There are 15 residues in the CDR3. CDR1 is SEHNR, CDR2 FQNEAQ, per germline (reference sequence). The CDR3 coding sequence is TGTGCCAGCACCCGGACAGGGGGAATTTCGGATACGCAGTATTTT. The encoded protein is CASTRTGGISDTQYF.

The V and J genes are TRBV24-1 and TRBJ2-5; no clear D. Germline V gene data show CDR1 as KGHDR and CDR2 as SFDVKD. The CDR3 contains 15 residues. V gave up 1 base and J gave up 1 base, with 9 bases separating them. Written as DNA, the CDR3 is TGTGCCACCAGTGATTTTCGAGCTTCCCAAGAGACCCAGTACTTC. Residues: CATSDFRASQETQYF.

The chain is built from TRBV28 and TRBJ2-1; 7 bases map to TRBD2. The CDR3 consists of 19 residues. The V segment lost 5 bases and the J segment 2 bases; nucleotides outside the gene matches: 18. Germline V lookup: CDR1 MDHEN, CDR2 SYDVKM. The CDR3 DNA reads TGTGCCAGCAGTCCAAGACTGCTTCGGCGGCGGGGGACCTACAATGAGCAGTTCTTC. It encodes CASSPRLLRRRGTYNEQFF.

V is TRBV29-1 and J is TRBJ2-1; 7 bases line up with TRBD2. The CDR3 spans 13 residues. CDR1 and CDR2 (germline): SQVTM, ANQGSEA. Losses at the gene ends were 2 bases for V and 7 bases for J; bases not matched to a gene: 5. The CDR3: CSVERLAENEQFF. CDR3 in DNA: TGCAGCGTTGAACGGCTAGCGGAGAATGAGCAGTTCTTC.

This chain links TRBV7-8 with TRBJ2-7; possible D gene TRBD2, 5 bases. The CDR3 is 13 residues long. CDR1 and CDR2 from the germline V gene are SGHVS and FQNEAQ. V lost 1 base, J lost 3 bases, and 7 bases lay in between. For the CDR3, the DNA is TGTGCCAGCAGCTTAGGTCGGGACTACGAGCAGTACTTC. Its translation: CASSLGRDYEQYF.

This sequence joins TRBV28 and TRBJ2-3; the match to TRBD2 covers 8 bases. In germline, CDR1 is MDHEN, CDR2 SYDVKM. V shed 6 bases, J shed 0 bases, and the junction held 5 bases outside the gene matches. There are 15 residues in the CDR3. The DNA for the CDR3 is TGTGCCAGCAGCCCCAGCGGGAGAAGCACAGATACGCAGTATTTT. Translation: CASSPSGRSTDTQYF.

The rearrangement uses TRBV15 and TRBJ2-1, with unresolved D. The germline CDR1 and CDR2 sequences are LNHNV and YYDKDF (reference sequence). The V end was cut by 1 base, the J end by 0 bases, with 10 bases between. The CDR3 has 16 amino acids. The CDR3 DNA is TGTGCCACCAGCAGAGCTCAACCGAGCTCCTACAATGAGCAGTTCTTC. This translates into CATSRAQPSSYNEQFF.

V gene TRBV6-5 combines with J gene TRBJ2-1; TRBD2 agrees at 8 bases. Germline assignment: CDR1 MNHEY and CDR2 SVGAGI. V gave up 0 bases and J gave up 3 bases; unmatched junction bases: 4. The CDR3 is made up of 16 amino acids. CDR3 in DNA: TGTGCCAGCAGTTACTCGAGTCTAGCGGGCTACAATGAGCAGTTCTTC. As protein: CASSYSSLAGYNEQFF.

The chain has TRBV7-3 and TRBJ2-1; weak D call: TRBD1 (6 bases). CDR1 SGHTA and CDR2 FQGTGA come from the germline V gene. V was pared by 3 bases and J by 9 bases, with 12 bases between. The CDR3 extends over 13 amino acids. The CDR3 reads CASSFPGAVEQFF. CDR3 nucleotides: TGTGCCAGCAGCTTTCCAGGGGCGGTTGAGCAGTTCTTC.

The CDR3 is CASSEMLRVHQPQHF. As DNA, the CDR3 is TGTGCCAGCAGTGAAATGCTCAGGGTCCATCAGCCCCAGCATTTT. The chain joins TRBV6-1 to TRBJ1-5; D possibly corresponds to TRBD1 (5 bases). The ends were cut back, 2 bases at V and 5 bases at J, with 13 bases in the middle. Germline CDR1 and CDR2: MNHNS and SASEGT. The CDR3 is 15 residues long.

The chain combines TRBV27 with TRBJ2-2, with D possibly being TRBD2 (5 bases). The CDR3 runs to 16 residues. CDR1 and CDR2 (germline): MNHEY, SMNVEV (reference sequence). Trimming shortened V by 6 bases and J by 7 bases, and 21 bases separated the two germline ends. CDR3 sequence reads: CASSFRSTGKDGELFF. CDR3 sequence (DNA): TGTGCCAGCAGCTTTCGGAGTACGGGGAAGGACGGGGAGCTGTTTTTT.

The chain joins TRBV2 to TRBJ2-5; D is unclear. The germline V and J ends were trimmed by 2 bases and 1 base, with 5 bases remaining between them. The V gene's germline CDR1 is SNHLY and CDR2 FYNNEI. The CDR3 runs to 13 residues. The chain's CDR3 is CASSESLQETQYF. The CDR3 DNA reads TGTGCCAGCAGTGAATCTCTCCAAGAGACCCAGTACTTC.

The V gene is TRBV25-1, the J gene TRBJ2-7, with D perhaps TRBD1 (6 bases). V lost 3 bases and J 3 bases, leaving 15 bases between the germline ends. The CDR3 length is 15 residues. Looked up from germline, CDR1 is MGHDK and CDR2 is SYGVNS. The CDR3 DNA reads TGTGCCAGCAGTGATCACAGGGAAAGGGTCTACGAGCAGTACTTC. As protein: CASSDHRERVYEQYF.

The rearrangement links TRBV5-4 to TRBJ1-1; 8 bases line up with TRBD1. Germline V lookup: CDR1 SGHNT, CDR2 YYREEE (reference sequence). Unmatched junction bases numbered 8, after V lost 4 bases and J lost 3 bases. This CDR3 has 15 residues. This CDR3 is CASSPTLQGDTEAFF. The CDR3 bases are TGTGCCAGCAGCCCCACCCTACAGGGGGACACTGAAGCTTTCTTT.